The 2 T cell receptor beta chains given below trace back to one sample, sequenced in a study of blood T cells in healthy people across ages. Using a J-beta primer mix together with a sample-barcoded 5' primer, a second PCR was run for roughly 7 to 12 cycles. MiXCR was run by TCRdb on the 5' RACE reads, yielding one entry per CDR3 protein. The table lists 710,000 or so distinct CDR3 sequences, roughly 20% of them singletons. Sequenced material: blood. These receptors were taken from a man between 65 and 85 years old in good health.

In its sample, this clonotype was seen a few times. V usage is TRBV20-1 and J usage is TRBJ2-1; D is uncertain. The CDR3 spans 11 residues. Germline-derived CDR1 and CDR2 are DFQATT and SNEGSKA (reference sequence). V dropped 2 bases and J dropped 4 bases, with 3 bases sitting between them. For the CDR3, the DNA is TGCAGTGCTAGAAGATACAATGAGCAGTTCTTC. Translating it yields CSARRYNEQFF.

The rearrangement joins TRBV3-1 to TRBJ2-2; D is perhaps TRBD1 or TRBD2 (5 bases each). The CDR3 length is 14 residues. The V end lost 6 bases, the J end lost 4 bases, and 12 bases lay between the germline ends. Germline V gene sequence: CDR1 LGHDT, CDR2 YNNKEL (reference sequence). In DNA, the CDR3 is TGTGCCAGCAGTCCCGGGACCATCACCGGGGAGCTGTTTTTT. Its protein is CASSPGTITGELFF.